The 16 T cell receptor beta chains reported below all come from one sample, sequenced in a study of identical twins. TCRdb used MiXCR to reprocess the 5' RACE reads, holding one entry per CDR3 protein. In the table there are some 460,000 distinct CDR3 sequences, 12% to 15% of which are singletons. These data were likewise used in another study, on yellow fever vaccine responses in identical twins.

The sequenced material came from CD4+ T cells sorted from blood. The receptors shown here come from a young woman in good health.

The chain uses TRBV3-1 and TRBJ2-3; D is unclear. This CDR3 is built from 15 residues. Per germline, CDR1 LGHDT and CDR2 YNNKEL (reference sequence). The V and J ends lost 1 base and 1 base respectively, with 9 bases between them. CDR3 DNA: TGTGCCAGCAGCCAAGGGGGATCGGGCACAGATACGCAGTATTTT. Translating gives CASSQGGSGTDTQYF.

This chain uses TRBV28 with TRBJ2-1; D assignment may be TRBD1 or TRBD2 (5 bases each). Trimming took off 4 bases at V and 5 bases at J, with 15 bases between the two ends. CDR3 length: 15 amino acids. Per the germline V gene, CDR1 is MDHEN and CDR2 is SYDVKM. DNA for the CDR3: TGTGCCAGCAGTTATGCATCGAGGGGAGACAATGAGCAGTTCTTC. Amino acid sequence: CASSYASRGDNEQFF.

This clonotype was counted at least ten times. V is TRBV7-9 and J is TRBJ1-2; unclear D gene. The CDR3 is made up of 13 amino acids. V lost 5 bases to trimming and J lost 0 bases, with 7 bases between them. The germline gives CDR1 SEHNR, CDR2 FQNEAQ (reference sequence). The CDR3 DNA follows: TGTGCCAGCAGCCCCGACGCTAACTATGGCTACACCTTC. Protein: CASSPDANYGYTF.

The chain employs TRBV7-3 and TRBJ2-7, with TRBD1 matching 10 bases. The CDR3 spans 14 residues. V was clipped by 5 bases and J by 12 bases; unmatched bases: 13. Germline CDR1 and CDR2: SGHTA and FQGTGA. As DNA, the CDR3 is TGTGCCAGCAGCGGATCCGGGACAGGGGCGCCTTGGTACTTC. It specifies CASSGSGTGAPWYF.

This clonotype was seen a few times. The V and J genes are TRBV6-1 and TRBJ2-5; TRBD1 might be the D (6 bases). Germline-derived CDR1 and CDR2 are MNHNS and SASEGT. Trimming removed 8 bases at V and 3 bases at J, with 13 bases between. The CDR3 totals 13 residues. CDR3: CASGGRGEETQYF. The CDR3 DNA reads TGTGCCAGCGGGGGCAGGGGAGAAGAGACCCAGTACTTC.

This clonotype was detected a few times. The chain couples TRBV5-1 to TRBJ2-3; 10 bases map to TRBD1. After removal of 7 bases from V and 3 bases from J, the junction contained 11 bases not matched to a gene. Looked up from germline, CDR1 is SGHRS and CDR2 is YFSETQ. This CDR3 comprises 16 residues. For the CDR3, the DNA is TGCGCCAGCTCCGCTCGCGTGGGACAGGGGACAGATACGCAGTATTTT. This encodes CASSARVGQGTDTQYF.

This rearrangement joins TRBV20-1 to TRBJ2-3, with TRBD1 matching over 9 bases. There are 18 residues in the CDR3. The V gene end was trimmed by 5 bases and the J gene end by 0 bases; junction bases not matched to a gene: 15. Germline V gene data show CDR1 as DFQATT and CDR2 as SNEGSKA (reference sequence). Here the CDR3 reads CSALSATGGKPSTDTQYF. CDR3 sequence (DNA): TGCAGTGCTTTGTCCGCGACAGGGGGAAAGCCTAGCACAGATACGCAGTATTTT.

The rearrangement joins TRBV7-9 to TRBJ2-7; a possible D gene is TRBD2 (6 bases). CDR3 size: 13 residues. CDR1 is SEHNR and CDR2 is FQNEAQ in the germline V gene (reference sequence). V dropped 3 bases and J dropped 6 bases, with 12 bases sitting between them. The CDR3 sequence: CASSFGMGGEQYF. As DNA, the CDR3 is TGTGCCAGCAGCTTTGGGATGGGGGGCGAGCAGTACTTC.

This clonotype was counted between two and nine times. The chain links TRBV18 to TRBJ1-1, with no clear D. Germline loops: CDR1 KGHSH, CDR2 LQKENI. The germline V and J ends were trimmed by 2 bases and 3 bases, with 7 bases remaining between them. CDR3 length: 13 residues. CDR3 in amino acids: CASSPAVHTEAFF. The CDR3 coding sequence is TGTGCCAGCTCACCAGCGGTCCACACTGAAGCTTTCTTT.

This clonotype was seen repeatedly, ten times or more. The chain recombines TRBV12-3 or TRBV12-4 with TRBJ2-3, with D tentatively TRBD1 (6 bases). The CDR3 has 13 amino acids. Trimming removed 6 bases from V and 2 bases from J, with 9 bases in between. The CDR3 spells CASRRQDTDTQYF. The DNA for the CDR3 is TGTGCCAGCAGGAGACAGGACACAGATACGCAGTATTTT.

This clonotype was found a few times. The chain has TRBV24-1 and TRBJ2-1; no clear D gene. This CDR3 comprises 13 residues. Deletions cut 9 bases from V and 7 bases from J, with 15 bases between. CDR1 is KGHDR, CDR2 SFDVKD, per germline. The DNA of the CDR3 is TGTGCCACCGCCGAGGATGGGCATAATGAGCAGTTCTTC. Protein sequence: CATAEDGHNEQFF.

This clonotype was seen a few times. This chain connects TRBV6-1 to TRBJ2-7; 9 bases align to TRBD1. The CDR3 has 14 amino acids. The V gene's germline CDR1 is MNHNS and CDR2 SASEGT. J lost 2 bases, V lost 5 bases, and 4 bases had no gene match. The CDR3 bases are TGTGCCAGCAGTAGACAGGGGGAAGCCTACGAGCAGTACTTC. This sequence encodes CASSRQGEAYEQYF.

The chain is built from TRBV21-1 and TRBJ2-3; the table's TRBD2 call for D was not verified on the DNA. TRBV21-1 is a documented pseudogene. The CDR3 is 14 amino acids. The CDR3 DNA reads as TGTGCCAGCAGTCTTCGTGGGGAGAGAGATACGCAGTATTTT. Residues: CASSLRGERDTQYF.

This clonotype was found a few times. This rearrangement joins TRBV6-4 to TRBJ2-2; tentatively, D is TRBD1 (5 bases). V lost 4 bases to trimming and J lost 6 bases, with 9 bases between them. CDR1 and CDR2 from the germline V gene are MRHNA and SNTAGT. CDR3 size: 13 residues. For the CDR3, the DNA is TGTGCCAGCAGTGGCCCAGGGTCCGGGGAGCTGTTTTTT. Its translation is CASSGPGSGELFF.

The J gene is TRBJ1-5, the V gene TRBV12-3 or TRBV12-4; D might be TRBD1 (6 bases). The CDR3 totals 17 residues. Deletions cut 5 bases from V and 1 base from J, with 18 bases between. The CDR3 DNA follows: TGTGCCAGCAGTACCACTGGCGGGGGCGAAAGCAATCAGCCCCAGCATTTT. Protein: CASSTTGGGESNQPQHF.

This rearrangement joins TRBV4-2 to TRBJ2-7, with 7 bases matching TRBD2. This CDR3 is 16 amino acids long. Looked up from germline, CDR1 is LGHNA and CDR2 is YNFKEQ. J lost 0 bases, V lost 0 bases, and 5 bases had no gene match. The CDR3 DNA follows: TGTGCCAGCAGCCAAGAATCTAGCGGTTACTCCTACGAGCAGTACTTC. Its protein product is CASSQESSGYSYEQYF.